The next 31 T cell receptor beta chains were all read from a single sample in a study of Tregs in tolerant kidney transplant recipients. Their recognized antigens are unknown. Only in-frame clones appear in the TCRdb table, and some are missing; sequencing was by immunoSEQ multiplex PCR. The table has 4,200 or so clones, roughly 54% seen once; the top ten hold 3.5% to 4.5%. Sequencing input: CD8+ T cells from blood cultured with allogeneic cells. The source of these receptors is a human donor in good health.

This rearrangement joins TRBV4-1 to TRBJ1-2, with no clear D. CDR3 size: 15 residues. The germline CDR1 and CDR2 sequences are MGHRA and YSYEKL. V lost 4 bases and J lost 0, with 12 bases in between. The CDR3 protein is CASSPNTGSNYGYTF. DNA of the CDR3: TGCGCCAGCAGCCCAAACACCGGCTCTAACTATGGCTACACCTTC.

The chain has TRBV6-1 and TRBJ2-1; the match to TRBD2 covers 14 bases. The CDR3 contains 18 residues. Germline lookup yields CDR1 MNHNS and CDR2 SASEGT. V dropped 3 bases and J dropped 7; count of bases not matched to a gene: 11. The CDR3 reads CASSERLAGGPPGNEQFF. DNA for the CDR3: TGTGCCAGCAGTGAGAGACTAGCGGGAGGGCCCCCGGGGAATGAGCAGTTCTTC.

This clone has more than one count but fewer than ten. The rearrangement uses TRBV14 and TRBJ2-1, with TRBD2 matching over 9 bases. The J segment lost 6 bases and the V segment lost 3 bases, leaving 3 bases of the junction unmatched. Looked up from germline, CDR1 is SGHDN and CDR2 is FVKESK. The CDR3 loop spans 14 amino acids. The CDR3 protein is CASSHGGGGNEQFF. For the CDR3, the DNA is TGTGCCAGCAGCCACGGCGGGGGGGGCAATGAGCAGTTCTTC.

The rearrangement uses TRBV6-5 and TRBJ1-1; the D gene is possibly TRBD1 (5 bases). The CDR3 length is 14 residues. Germline lookup yields CDR1 MNHEY and CDR2 SVGAGI. V was trimmed by 4 bases and J by 4 bases, leaving 13 bases between them. The CDR3 nucleotides are TGTGCCAGCAGTTGGAACAGGAGGATCACTGAAGCTTTCTTT. Protein: CASSWNRRITEAFF.

This chain connects TRBV6-5 to TRBJ1-1; D uncertain. V gave up 2 bases and J gave up 3 bases, with 10 bases separating them. CDR1 MNHEY and CDR2 SVGAGI come from the germline V gene. The CDR3 sequence is 14 residues long. The CDR3 DNA sequence: TGTGCCAGCAGTTACGATGGTATCTACACTGAAGCTTTCTTT. It translates to CASSYDGIYTEAFF.

The chain recombines TRBV27 with TRBJ2-1, with D possibly TRBD2 on 5 matching bases. The CDR3 has 12 amino acids. Germline V lookup: CDR1 MNHEY, CDR2 SMNVEV (reference sequence). V was clipped by 5 bases and J by 10 bases, with 12 bases between them. The CDR3 sequence: CASSKVAGEQFF. CDR3 DNA: TGTGCCAGCAGTAAGGTCGCGGGCGAGCAGTTCTTC.

The chain couples TRBV19 to TRBJ1-1, with TRBD1 identical over 7 bases. Germline V gene sequence: CDR1 LNHDA, CDR2 SQIVND (reference sequence). The length of the CDR3 is 13 residues. With 4 bases clipped from V and 4 bases from J, the junction kept 3 bases outside the gene matches. The CDR3 nucleotides are TGTGCCAGTAGTAGCGCAGGGGGCACTGAAGCTTTCTTT. Its translation is CASSSAGGTEAFF. Based on the CDR3 plus reference TRBV19 and TRBJ1-1, the full variable domain is DGGITQSPKYLFRKEGQNVTLSCEQNLNHDAMYWYRQDPGQGLRLIYYSQIVNDFQKGDIAEGYSVSREKKESFPLTVTSAQKNPTAFYLCASSSAGGTEAFFGQGTRLTVV.

The CDR3 is CASSRGPLYGELFF. The DNA of the CDR3 is TGTGCCAGCAGCCGGGGACCGCTTTATGGGGAGCTGTTTTTT. This sequence joins TRBV11-1 and TRBJ2-2, with D perhaps matching TRBD1 or TRBD2 (5 bases each). With 5 bases removed from V and 8 bases from J, the gap between germline ends came to 15 bases. Germline V lookup: CDR1 SGHAT, CDR2 FQDESV (reference sequence). This CDR3 spans 14 amino acids.

The genes are TRBV13 and TRBJ2-3; TRBD2 might be the D (5 bases). In germline, CDR1 is PRHDT, CDR2 FYEKMQ (reference sequence). Trimming cost V 0 bases and J 1 base, with 5 bases left between them. This CDR3 is 14 amino acids long. The CDR3 coding sequence is TGTGCCAGCAGCTTAGGTAGCGGCACAGATACGCAGTATTTT. Protein product: CASSLGSGTDTQYF.

This chain connects TRBV6-5 to TRBJ2-2; a weak D match, TRBD1 (5 bases). Germline assignment: CDR1 MNHEY and CDR2 SVGAGI. The CDR3 is made up of 12 amino acids. Trimming took off 5 bases at V and 5 bases at J, with 6 bases between the two ends. The CDR3 region has the DNA TGTGCCAGCAGTCAGGGAACCGGGGAGCTGTTTTTT. This translates into CASSQGTGELFF.

V and J are TRBV19 and TRBJ2-1; D is ambiguous. The CDR3 spans 13 residues. Trimming pared 4 bases from V and 4 bases from J, leaving 8 bases between. Germline CDR1 is LNHDA and CDR2 is SQIVND (reference sequence). CDR3 in amino acids: CASSTGLYNEQFF. The CDR3 DNA follows: TGTGCCAGTAGTACAGGCCTTTACAATGAGCAGTTCTTC. Variable domain in full (rest from reference TRBV19 and TRBJ2-1): DGGITQSPKYLFRKEGQNVTLSCEQNLNHDAMYWYRQDPGQGLRLIYYSQIVNDFQKGDIAEGYSVSREKKESFPLTVTSAQKNPTAFYLCASSTGLYNEQFFGPGTRLTVL.

This rearrangement joins TRBV5-6 to TRBJ2-7; the D is unclear. The CDR3 is 13 amino acids. With 0 bases removed from V and 5 bases from J, the gap between germline ends came to 9 bases. The germline V gene has CDR1 SGHDT and CDR2 YYEEEE. The CDR3 spells CASSLGQGHEQYF. CDR3 nucleotide sequence: TGTGCCAGCAGCTTGGGCCAAGGCCACGAGCAGTACTTC.

The V call is TRBV2, the J call TRBJ1-4, with TRBD1 identical over 11 bases. Trimming removed 8 bases from V and 10 bases from J; junction bases left unmatched: 15. The CDR3 covers 16 residues. Per germline, CDR1 SNHLY and CDR2 FYNNEI. The DNA for the CDR3 is TGTGCCAGCGGATGGGGAGACCGGACAGGGGGCGGAAAACTGTTTTTT. It codes for CASGWGDRTGGGKLFF.

This clone was counted a few times. The V call is TRBV9, the J call TRBJ1-5, with D possibly TRBD1 on 5 matching bases. Germline V gene data show CDR1 as SGDLS and CDR2 as YYNGEE. V gave up 0 bases and J gave up 5 bases, with 9 bases separating them. The CDR3 is 14 residues long. The CDR3 loop is CASSVAGDDQPQHF. CDR3 in DNA: TGTGCCAGCAGCGTAGCGGGGGACGATCAGCCCCAGCATTTT.

Only a few counts were recorded for this clone. The rearrangement joins TRBV9 to TRBJ2-5; D is perhaps TRBD1 or TRBD2 (5 bases each). Trimming took off 0 bases at V and 5 bases at J, with 11 bases between the two ends. The CDR3 is 14 residues long. From germline, CDR1 is SGDLS and CDR2 YYNGEE. In DNA form, the CDR3 reads TGTGCCAGCAGCGTAGGGGGGAGTGGTGAGACCCAGTACTTC. Amino acids: CASSVGGSGETQYF.

The chain uses TRBV7-9 and TRBJ2-3; D not resolved. From germline, CDR1 is SEHNR and CDR2 FQNEAQ (reference sequence). The CDR3 length is 11 residues. The V and J ends lost 3 bases and 4 bases respectively, with 2 bases between them. The CDR3 loop is CASSLPDTQYF. DNA of the CDR3: TGTGCCAGCAGCTTGCCAGATACGCAGTATTTT.

The chain recombines TRBV4-1 with TRBJ1-5; a possible D gene is TRBD1 (5 bases). V was shortened by 3 bases and J by 5 bases, with 8 bases between the two germline ends. Germline CDR1 and CDR2: MGHRA and YSYEKL. CDR3 size: 13 residues. In DNA, the CDR3 is TGCGCCAGCAGCCACCAGGGAGATCAGCCCCAGCATTTT. The encoded protein is CASSHQGDQPQHF.

The chain carries TRBV9 and TRBJ2-3; 9 bases line up with TRBD2. Germline V gives CDR1 SGDLS, CDR2 YYNGEE. Germline trimming cut 0 bases from V and 1 base from J; bases unmatched to any gene: 6. The CDR3 runs to 17 residues. This chain's CDR3 is CASSVDIAGARTDTQYF. The CDR3 DNA follows: TGTGCCAGCAGCGTAGATATAGCGGGGGCCCGCACAGATACGCAGTATTTT.

The CDR3 nucleotides are TGTGCCAGCAGTTACTCGACACAGCTCTATGGCTACACCTTC. It translates to CASSYSTQLYGYTF. The rearrangement links TRBV6-6 to TRBJ1-2; D unclear. This CDR3 has 14 residues. The ends were cut back, 0 bases at V and 4 bases at J, with 9 bases in the middle. In germline, CDR1 is MNHNY, CDR2 SVGAGI (reference sequence).

This chain uses TRBV19 with TRBJ2-1, with TRBD2 matching 12 bases. J gave up 9 bases and V 5 bases, and 8 bases lay outside the gene matches. The CDR3 contains 15 residues. Per germline, CDR1 LNHDA and CDR2 SQIVND (reference sequence). CDR3 sequence (DNA): TGTGCCAGTAGTCCGACTAGCGGGAGTTTTATTGAGCAGTTCTTC. It is translated as CASSPTSGSFIEQFF.

The chain links TRBV5-6 to TRBJ1-5; possibly TRBD1 for D (5 bases). CDR3 length: 14 residues. V was clipped by 2 bases and J by 3 bases, with 9 bases between them. Germline V lookup: CDR1 SGHDT, CDR2 YYEEEE. The CDR3: CASSFPGDNQPQHF. CDR3 bases: TGTGCCAGCAGCTTCCCGGGGGACAATCAGCCCCAGCATTTT.

The V and J genes are TRBV19 and TRBJ2-1, with D unclear. Germline CDR1 reads LNHDA; CDR2 reads SQIVND (reference sequence). The V and J ends lost 3 bases and 0 bases respectively, with 9 bases between them. This CDR3 spans 15 amino acids. For the CDR3, the DNA is TGTGCCAGTAGTATCTTAATGAGCTCCTACAATGAGCAGTTCTTC. As protein: CASSILMSSYNEQFF.

The chain joins TRBV6-6 to TRBJ1-2; tentative D call: TRBD1 (5 bases). V lost 2 bases and J 5 bases, leaving 15 bases between the germline ends. CDR1 is MNHNY, CDR2 SVGAGI, per germline (reference sequence). The CDR3 is 15 amino acids. The CDR3 loop reads CASSYGEGRLYGYTF. CDR3 DNA sequence: TGTGCCAGCAGTTACGGCGAGGGACGGTTATATGGCTACACCTTC.

The genes are TRBV2 and TRBJ1-3, with D unclear. Trimming cost V 3 bases and J 0 bases, with 9 bases left between them. Germline loops: CDR1 SNHLY, CDR2 FYNNEI. The length of the CDR3 is 15 residues. This chain's CDR3 is CASSDLPGSGNTIYF. CDR3 nucleotides: TGTGCCAGCAGTGACCTGCCAGGCTCTGGAAACACCATATATTTT.

The J gene is TRBJ1-4, the V gene TRBV27; 8 bases agree with TRBD1. CDR3 length: 14 residues. Trimming cost V 7 bases and J 7 bases; bases outside gene matches: 8. In germline, CDR1 is MNHEY, CDR2 SMNVEV (reference sequence). The CDR3 reads CASKLRGRGEKLFF. DNA of the CDR3: TGTGCCAGCAAGCTCAGGGGGCGGGGTGAAAAACTGTTTTTT.

In this sample, this clone turned up a few times. The chain has TRBV20-1 and TRBJ2-1, with 7 positions matching TRBD1. The V segment lost 4 bases and the J segment 10 bases; nucleotides outside the gene matches: 4. CDR3 length equals 11 residues. Germline V gene lookup returns CDR1 DFQATT and CDR2 SNEGSKA (reference sequence). The CDR3: CSATQGLEQFF. The CDR3 DNA is TGCAGTGCTACACAGGGGTTGGAGCAGTTCTTC.

The chain recombines TRBV9 with TRBJ1-4, with D unresolved. The germline V gene has CDR1 SGDLS and CDR2 YYNGEE. This CDR3 contains 14 residues. Trimming took 3 bases from V and 0 from J, leaving 6 bases between them. The CDR3 nucleotides read TGTGCCAGCAGCGACTCTGCAACTAATGAAAAACTGTTTTTT. Its translation is CASSDSATNEKLFF. Complete variable domain (other parts from reference TRBV9 and TRBJ1-4): DSGVTQTPKHLITATGQRVTLRCSPRSGDLSVYWYQQSLDQGLQFLIQYYNGEERAKGNILERFSAQQFPDLHSELNLSSLELGDSALYFCASSDSATNEKLFFGSGTQLSVL.

This clone was found a few times. This chain's CDR3 is CSASTGGGYGYTF. CDR3 bases: TGCAGCGCTTCAACAGGGGGCGGCTATGGCTACACCTTC. The chain has TRBV29-1 and TRBJ1-2, with TRBD1 identical over 9 bases. V was clipped by 7 bases and J by 4 bases; unmatched bases: 7. The CDR3 totals 13 residues. Germline loops: CDR1 SQVTM, CDR2 ANQGSEA.

The chain links TRBV7-8 to TRBJ2-2, with D unresolved. Germline-derived CDR1 and CDR2 are SGHVS and FQNEAQ. Trimming took off 2 bases at V and 0 bases at J, with 4 bases between the two ends. The CDR3 loop spans 14 amino acids. DNA of the CDR3: TGTGCCAGCAGCTTAATTGCGAACACCGGGGAGCTGTTTTTT. It is translated as CASSLIANTGELFF.

In this sample, this clone is large. This chain uses TRBV7-9 with TRBJ2-3; TRBD1 matches 9 bases. This CDR3 is built from 16 residues. Trimming took 5 bases from V and 1 from J; bases not matched to a gene: 7. CDR1 is SEHNR, CDR2 FQNEAQ, per germline (reference sequence). The CDR3 spells CASSPPDRGGTDTQYF. The CDR3 DNA sequence: TGTGCCAGCAGCCCACCGGACAGGGGCGGCACAGATACGCAGTATTTT.

This clone is large within its sample. The chain has TRBV4-1 and TRBJ2-2, with D unresolved. The germline gives CDR1 MGHRA, CDR2 YSYEKL. V was trimmed by 6 bases and J by 5 bases, leaving 4 bases between them. The CDR3 length is 11 residues. CDR3: CASRETGELFF. CDR3 DNA sequence: TGCGCCAGCAGGGAGACCGGGGAGCTGTTTTTT.